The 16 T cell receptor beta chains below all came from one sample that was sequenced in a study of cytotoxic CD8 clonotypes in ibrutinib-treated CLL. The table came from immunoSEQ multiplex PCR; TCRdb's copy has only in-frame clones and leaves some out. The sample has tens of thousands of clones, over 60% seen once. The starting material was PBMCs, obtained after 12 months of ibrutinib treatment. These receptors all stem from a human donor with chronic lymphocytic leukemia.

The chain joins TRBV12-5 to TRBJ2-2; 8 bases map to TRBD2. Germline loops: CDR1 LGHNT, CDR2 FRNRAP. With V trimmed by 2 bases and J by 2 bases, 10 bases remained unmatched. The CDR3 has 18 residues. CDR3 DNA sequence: TGTGCTAGTGGTTTGAACCCGGGAGGGACTCCCAACACCGGGGAGCTGTTTTTT. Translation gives CASGLNPGGTPNTGELFF.

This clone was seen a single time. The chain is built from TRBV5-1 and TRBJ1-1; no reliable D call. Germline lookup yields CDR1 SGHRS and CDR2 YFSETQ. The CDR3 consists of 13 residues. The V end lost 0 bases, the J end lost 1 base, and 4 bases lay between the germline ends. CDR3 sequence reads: CASSLGGNTEAFF. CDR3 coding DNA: TGCGCCAGCAGCTTGGGAGGGAACACTGAAGCTTTCTTT.

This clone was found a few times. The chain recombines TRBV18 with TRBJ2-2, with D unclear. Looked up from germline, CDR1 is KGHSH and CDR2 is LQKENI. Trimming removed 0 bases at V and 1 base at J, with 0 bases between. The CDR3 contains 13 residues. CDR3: CASSPPNTGELFF. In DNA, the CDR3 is TGTGCCAGCTCACCACCGAACACCGGGGAGCTGTTTTTT. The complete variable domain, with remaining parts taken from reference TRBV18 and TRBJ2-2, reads NAGVMQNPRHLVRRRGQEARLRCSPMKGHSHVYWYRQLPEEGLKFMVYLQKENIIDESGMPKERFSAEFPKEGPSILRIQQVVRGDSAAYFCASSPPNTGELFFGEGSRLTVL.

The CDR3 is CASSELGTGGSETEAFF. The CDR3 bases are TGCGCCAGCAGTGAGCTTGGTACAGGGGGCTCGGAAACTGAAGCTTTCTTT. The rearrangement links TRBV10-1 to TRBJ1-1, with 9 bases lining up with TRBD1. This CDR3 has 17 amino acids. Germline values: CDR1 WNHNN, CDR2 SYGVQD (reference sequence). The trim removed 2 bases at V and 5 bases at J, leaving 12 bases unmatched.

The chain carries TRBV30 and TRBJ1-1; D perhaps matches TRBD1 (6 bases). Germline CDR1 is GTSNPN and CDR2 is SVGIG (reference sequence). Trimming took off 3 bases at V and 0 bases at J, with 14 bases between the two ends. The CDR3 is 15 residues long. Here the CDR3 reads CAWRRDRLMNTEAFF. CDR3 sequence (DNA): TGTGCCTGGAGACGTGACAGGCTGATGAACACTGAAGCTTTCTTT.

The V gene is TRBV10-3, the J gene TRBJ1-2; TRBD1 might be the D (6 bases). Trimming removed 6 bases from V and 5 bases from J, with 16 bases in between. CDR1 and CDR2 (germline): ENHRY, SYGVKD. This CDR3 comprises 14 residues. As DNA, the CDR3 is TGTGCCATCAGACTTGCAGGGGAGGGGTATGGCTACACCTTC. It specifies CAIRLAGEGYGYTF.

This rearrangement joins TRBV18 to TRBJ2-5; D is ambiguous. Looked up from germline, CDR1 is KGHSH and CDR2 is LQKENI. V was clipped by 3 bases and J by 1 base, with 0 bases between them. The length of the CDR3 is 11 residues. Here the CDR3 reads CASSPQETQYF. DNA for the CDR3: TGTGCCAGCTCACCCCAAGAGACCCAGTACTTC. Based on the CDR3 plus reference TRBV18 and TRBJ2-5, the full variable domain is NAGVMQNPRHLVRRRGQEARLRCSPMKGHSHVYWYRQLPEEGLKFMVYLQKENIIDESGMPKERFSAEFPKEGPSILRIQQVVRGDSAAYFCASSPQETQYFGPGTRLLVL.

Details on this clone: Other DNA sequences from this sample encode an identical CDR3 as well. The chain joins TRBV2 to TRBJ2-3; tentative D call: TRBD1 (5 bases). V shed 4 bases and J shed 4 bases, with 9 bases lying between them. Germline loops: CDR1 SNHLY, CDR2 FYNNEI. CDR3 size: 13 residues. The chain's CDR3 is CASSGQGPDTQYF. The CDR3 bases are TGTGCCAGCAGTGGGCAGGGTCCAGATACGCAGTATTTT.

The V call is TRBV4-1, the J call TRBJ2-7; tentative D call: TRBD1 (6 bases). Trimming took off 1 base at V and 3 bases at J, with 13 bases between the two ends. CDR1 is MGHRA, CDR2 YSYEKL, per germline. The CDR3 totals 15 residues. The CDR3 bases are TGCGCCAGCAGCCAAGTTAGGGAAGGGGGCTACGAGCAGTACTTC. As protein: CASSQVREGGYEQYF.

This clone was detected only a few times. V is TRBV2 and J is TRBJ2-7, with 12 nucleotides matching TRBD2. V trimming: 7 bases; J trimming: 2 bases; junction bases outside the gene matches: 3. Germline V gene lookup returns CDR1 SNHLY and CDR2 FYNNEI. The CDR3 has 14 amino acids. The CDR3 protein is CASNLAGGAYEQYF. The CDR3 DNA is TGTGCCAGCAATCTAGCGGGAGGGGCCTACGAGCAGTACTTC. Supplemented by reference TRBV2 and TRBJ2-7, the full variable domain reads EPEVTQTPSHQVTQMGQEVILRCVPISNHLYFYWYRQILGQKVEFLVSFYNNEISEKSEIFDDQFSVERPDGSNFTLKIRSTKLEDSAMYFCASNLAGGAYEQYFGPGTRLTVT.

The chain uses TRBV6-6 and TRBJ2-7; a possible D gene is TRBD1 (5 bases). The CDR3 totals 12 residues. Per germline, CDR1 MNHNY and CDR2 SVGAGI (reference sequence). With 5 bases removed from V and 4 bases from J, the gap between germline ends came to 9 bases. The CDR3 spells CASSPTAYEQYF. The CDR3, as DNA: TGTGCCAGCAGTCCGACAGCGTACGAGCAGTACTTC.

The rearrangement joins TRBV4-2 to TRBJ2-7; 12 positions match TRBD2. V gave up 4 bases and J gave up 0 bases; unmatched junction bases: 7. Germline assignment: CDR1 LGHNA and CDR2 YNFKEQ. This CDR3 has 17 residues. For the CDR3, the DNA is TGTGCCAGCAGCCTCCTCCGGACTAGCGGGACCTCCTACGAGCAGTACTTC. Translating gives CASSLLRTSGTSYEQYF.

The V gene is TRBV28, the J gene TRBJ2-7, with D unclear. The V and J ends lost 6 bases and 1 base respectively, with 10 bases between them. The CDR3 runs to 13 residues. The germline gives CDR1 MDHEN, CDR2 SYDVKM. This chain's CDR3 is CASRDTLSYEQYF. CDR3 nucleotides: TGTGCCAGCAGAGACACATTGTCCTACGAGCAGTACTTC.

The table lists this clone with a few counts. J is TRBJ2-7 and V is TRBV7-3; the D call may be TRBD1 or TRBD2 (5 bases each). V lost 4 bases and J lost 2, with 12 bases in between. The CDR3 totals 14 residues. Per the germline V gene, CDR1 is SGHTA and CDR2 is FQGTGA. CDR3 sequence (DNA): TGTGCCAGCAGCTCTCCGGGACGGACCTACGAGCAGTACTTC. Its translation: CASSSPGRTYEQYF.

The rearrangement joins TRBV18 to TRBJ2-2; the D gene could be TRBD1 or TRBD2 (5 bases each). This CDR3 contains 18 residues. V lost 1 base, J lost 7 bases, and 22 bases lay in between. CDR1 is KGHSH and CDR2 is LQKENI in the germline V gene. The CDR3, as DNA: TGTGCCAGCTCACCACTGGGACCGTCGCCCCTCGCGGTCGGGGAGCTGTTTTTT. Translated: CASSPLGPSPLAVGELFF.

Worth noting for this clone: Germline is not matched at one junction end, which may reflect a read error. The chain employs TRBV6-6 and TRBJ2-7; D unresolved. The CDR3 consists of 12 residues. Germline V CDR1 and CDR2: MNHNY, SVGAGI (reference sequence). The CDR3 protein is CASSYPRREKFF. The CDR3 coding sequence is TGTGCCAGCAGCTACCCGCGGCGTGAAAAATTCTTC.